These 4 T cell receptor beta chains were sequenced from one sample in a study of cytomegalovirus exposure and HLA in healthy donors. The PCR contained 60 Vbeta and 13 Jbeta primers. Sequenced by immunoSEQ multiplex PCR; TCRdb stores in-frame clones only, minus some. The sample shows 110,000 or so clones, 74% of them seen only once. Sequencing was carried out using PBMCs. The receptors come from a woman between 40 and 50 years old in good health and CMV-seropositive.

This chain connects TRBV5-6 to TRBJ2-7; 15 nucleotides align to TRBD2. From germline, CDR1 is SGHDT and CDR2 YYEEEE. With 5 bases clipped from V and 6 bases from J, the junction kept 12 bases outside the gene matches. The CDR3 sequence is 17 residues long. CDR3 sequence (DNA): TGTGCCAGCAGGCGCCAGTGGACTAGCGGGAGGGCCTCCGAGCAGTACTTC. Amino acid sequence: CASRRQWTSGRASEQYF.

The CDR3 region has the DNA TGTGCCAGCAGCCCTGGGCCAGGGGGCAATCAGCCCCAGCATTTT. Amino acids: CASSPGPGGNQPQHF. The rearrangement links TRBV28 to TRBJ1-5; perhaps TRBD1 as D (6 bases). V lost 6 bases to trimming and J lost 2 bases, with 14 bases between them. This CDR3 is 15 amino acids long. In germline, CDR1 is MDHEN, CDR2 SYDVKM.

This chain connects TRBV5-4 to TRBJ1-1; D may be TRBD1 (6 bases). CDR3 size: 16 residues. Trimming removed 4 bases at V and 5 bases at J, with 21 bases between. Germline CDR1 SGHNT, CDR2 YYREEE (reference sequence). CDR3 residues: CASSLDRGGAGTEAFF. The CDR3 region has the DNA TGTGCCAGCAGCCTGGACCGAGGGGGGGCGGGGACTGAAGCTTTCTTT. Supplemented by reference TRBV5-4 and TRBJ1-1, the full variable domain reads ETGVTQSPTHLIKTRGQQVTLRCSSQSGHNTVSWYQQALGQGPQFIFQYYREEENGRGNFPPRFSGLQFPNYSSELNVNALELDDSALYLCASSLDRGGAGTEAFFGQGTRLTVV.

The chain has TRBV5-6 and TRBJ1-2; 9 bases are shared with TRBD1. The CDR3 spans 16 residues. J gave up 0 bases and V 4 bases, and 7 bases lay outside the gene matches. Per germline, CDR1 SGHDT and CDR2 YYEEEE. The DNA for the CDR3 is TGTGCCAGCAGCCCGACAGGGGGAATTTCTAACTATGGCTACACCTTC. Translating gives CASSPTGGISNYGYTF.